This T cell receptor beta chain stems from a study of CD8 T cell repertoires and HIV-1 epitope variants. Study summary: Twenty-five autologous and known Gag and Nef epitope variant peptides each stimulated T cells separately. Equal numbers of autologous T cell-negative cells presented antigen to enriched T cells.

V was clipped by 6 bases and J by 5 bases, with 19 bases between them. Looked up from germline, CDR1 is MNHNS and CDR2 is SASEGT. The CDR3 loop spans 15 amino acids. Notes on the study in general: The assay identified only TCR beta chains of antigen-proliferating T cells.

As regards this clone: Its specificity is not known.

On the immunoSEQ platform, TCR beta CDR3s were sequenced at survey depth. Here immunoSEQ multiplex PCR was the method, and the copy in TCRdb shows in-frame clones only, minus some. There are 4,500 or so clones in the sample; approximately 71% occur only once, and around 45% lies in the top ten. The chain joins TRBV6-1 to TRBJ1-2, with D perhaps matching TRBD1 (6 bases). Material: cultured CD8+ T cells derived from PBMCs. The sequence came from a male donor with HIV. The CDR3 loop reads CASSLTRDTVYGYTF. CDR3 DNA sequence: TGTGCCAGCAGCCTAACCCGGGACACGGTTTATGGCTACACCTTC.